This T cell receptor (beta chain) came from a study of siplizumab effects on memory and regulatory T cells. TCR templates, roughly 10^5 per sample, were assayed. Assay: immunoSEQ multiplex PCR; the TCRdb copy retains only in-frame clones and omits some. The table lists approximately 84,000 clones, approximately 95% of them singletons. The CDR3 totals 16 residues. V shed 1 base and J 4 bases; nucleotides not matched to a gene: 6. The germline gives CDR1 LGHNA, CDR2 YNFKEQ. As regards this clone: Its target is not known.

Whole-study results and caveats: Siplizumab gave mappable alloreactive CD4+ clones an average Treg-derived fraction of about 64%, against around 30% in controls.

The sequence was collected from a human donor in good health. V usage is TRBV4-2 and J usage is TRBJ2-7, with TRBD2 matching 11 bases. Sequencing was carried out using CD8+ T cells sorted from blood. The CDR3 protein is CASSQGLAGGPYEQYF. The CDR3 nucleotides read TGTGCCAGCAGCCAAGGGTTAGCGGGAGGGCCTTACGAGCAGTACTTC.